The clone carrying this T cell receptor beta chain was found once. Its antigen is as yet unknown. The sample originates from a study of Graves' ophthalmopathy and Graves' hyperthyroidism. In the study overall: Peripheral blood sampling preceded any treatment and occurred at initial diagnosis. Study outcomes and limitations: Blood also harbored most expanded thyroid clonotypes above 0.001 frequency. Ophthalmopathy progression cases were predicted by the model with approximately 66% sensitivity and 72% to 80% specificity.

Germline CDR1 reads DFQATT; CDR2 reads SNEGSKA (reference sequence). This CDR3 region has 10 residues. V was clipped by 4 bases and J by 11 bases, with 11 bases between them. RNA transcripts were the source from which TCR beta CDR3 regions were amplified. Amplification began with first-round RT-PCR using HTBI primers, then second-round multiplex PCR was performed. Each CDR3 protein gets one entry after TCRdb re-called the multiplex PCR reads with MiXCR. The table has 620,000 or so distinct CDR3 sequences, 22% seen once. V and J are TRBV20-1 and TRBJ1-2; weak D call: TRBD1 (5 bases). The source is a woman younger than 30 with stable Graves' hyperthyroidism. Some clones in this sample may be carry-over from other donors' samples. What was sequenced was peripheral blood. Here the CDR3 DNA reads TGCAGTGCTACCGGACACCGGTACACCTTC. Translated, it gives CSATGHRYTF.